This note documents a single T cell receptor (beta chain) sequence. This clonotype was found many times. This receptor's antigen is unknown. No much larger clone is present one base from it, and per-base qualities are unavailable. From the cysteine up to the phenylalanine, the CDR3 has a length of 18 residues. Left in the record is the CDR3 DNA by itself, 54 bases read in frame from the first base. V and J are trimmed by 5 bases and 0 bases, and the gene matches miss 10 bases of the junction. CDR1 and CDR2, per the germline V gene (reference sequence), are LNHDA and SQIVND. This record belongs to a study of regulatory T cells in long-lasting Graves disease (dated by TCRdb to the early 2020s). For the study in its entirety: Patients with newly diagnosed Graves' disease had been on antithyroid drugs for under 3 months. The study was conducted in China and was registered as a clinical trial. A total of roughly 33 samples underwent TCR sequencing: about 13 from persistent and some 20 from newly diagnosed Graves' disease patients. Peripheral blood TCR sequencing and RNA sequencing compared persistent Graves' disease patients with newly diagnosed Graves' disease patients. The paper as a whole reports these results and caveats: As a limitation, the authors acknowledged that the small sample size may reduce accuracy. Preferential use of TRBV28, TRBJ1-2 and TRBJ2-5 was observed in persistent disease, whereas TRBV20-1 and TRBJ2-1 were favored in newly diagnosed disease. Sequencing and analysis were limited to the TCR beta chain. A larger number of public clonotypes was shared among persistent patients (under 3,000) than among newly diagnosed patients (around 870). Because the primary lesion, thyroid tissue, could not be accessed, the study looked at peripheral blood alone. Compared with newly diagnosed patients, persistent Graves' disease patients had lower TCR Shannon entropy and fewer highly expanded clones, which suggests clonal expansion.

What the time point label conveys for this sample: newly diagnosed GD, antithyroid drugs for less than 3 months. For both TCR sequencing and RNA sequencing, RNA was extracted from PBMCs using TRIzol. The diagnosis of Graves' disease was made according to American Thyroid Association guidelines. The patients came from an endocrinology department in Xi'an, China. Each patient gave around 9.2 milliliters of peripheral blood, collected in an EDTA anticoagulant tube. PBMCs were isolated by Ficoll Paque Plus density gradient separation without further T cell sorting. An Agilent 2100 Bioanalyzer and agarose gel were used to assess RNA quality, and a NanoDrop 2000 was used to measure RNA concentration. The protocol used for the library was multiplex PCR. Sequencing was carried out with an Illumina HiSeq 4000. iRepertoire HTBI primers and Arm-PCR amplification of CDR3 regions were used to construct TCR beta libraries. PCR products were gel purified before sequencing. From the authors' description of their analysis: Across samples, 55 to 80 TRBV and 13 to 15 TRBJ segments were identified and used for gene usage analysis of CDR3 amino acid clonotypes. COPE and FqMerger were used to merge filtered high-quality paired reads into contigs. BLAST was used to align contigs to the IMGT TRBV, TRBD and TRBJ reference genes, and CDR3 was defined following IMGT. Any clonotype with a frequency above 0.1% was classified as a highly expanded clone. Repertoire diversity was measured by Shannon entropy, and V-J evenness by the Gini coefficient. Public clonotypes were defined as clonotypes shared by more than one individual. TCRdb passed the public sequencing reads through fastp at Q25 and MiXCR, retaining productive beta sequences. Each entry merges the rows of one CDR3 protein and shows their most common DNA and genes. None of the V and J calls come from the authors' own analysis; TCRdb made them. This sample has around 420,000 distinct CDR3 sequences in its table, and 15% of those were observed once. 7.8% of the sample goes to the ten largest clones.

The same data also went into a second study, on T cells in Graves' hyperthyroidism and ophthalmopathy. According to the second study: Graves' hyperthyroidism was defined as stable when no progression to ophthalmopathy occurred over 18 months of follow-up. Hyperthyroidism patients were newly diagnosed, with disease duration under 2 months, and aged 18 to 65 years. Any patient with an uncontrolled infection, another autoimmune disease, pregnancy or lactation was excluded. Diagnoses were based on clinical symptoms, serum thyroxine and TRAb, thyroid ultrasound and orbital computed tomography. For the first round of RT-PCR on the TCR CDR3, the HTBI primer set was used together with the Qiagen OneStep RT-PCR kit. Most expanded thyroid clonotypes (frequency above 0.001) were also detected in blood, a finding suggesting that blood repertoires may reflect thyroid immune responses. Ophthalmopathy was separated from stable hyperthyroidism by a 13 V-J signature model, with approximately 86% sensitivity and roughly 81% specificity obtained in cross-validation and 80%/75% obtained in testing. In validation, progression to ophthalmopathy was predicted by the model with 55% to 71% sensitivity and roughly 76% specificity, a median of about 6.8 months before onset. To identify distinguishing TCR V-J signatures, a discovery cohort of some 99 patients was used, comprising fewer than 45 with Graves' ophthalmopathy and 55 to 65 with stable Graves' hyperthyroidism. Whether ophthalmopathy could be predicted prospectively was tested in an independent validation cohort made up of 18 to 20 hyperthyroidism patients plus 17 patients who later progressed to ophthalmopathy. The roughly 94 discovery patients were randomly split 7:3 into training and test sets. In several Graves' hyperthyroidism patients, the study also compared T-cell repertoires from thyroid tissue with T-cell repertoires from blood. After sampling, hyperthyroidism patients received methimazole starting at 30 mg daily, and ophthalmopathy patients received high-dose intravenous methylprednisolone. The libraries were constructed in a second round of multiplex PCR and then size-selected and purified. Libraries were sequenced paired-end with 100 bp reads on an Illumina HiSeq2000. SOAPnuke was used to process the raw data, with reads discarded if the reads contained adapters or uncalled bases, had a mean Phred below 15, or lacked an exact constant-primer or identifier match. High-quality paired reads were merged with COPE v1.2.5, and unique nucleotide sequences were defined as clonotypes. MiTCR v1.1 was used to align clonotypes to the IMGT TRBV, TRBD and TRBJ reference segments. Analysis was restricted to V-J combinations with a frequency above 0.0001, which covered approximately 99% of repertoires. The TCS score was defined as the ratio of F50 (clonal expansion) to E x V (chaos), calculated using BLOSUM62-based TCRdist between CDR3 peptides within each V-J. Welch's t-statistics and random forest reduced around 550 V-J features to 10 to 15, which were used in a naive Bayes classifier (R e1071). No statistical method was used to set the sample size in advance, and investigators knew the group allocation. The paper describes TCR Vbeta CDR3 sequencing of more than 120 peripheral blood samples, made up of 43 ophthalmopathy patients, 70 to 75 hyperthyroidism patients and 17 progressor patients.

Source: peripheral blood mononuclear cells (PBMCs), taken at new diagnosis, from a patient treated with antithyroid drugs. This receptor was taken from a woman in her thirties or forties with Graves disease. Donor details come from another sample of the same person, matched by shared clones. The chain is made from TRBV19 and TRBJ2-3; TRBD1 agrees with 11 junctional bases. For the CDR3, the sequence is CASSGGDRGTPSTDTQYF. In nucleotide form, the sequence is TGTGCCAGTAGTGGGGGGGACAGGGGGACCCCTAGCACAGATACGCAGTATTTT.